This T cell receptor beta chain was captured by sequencing in a study of T cells after yellow fever vaccination (dated by TCRdb to between 2018 and 2021). Some background on the complete study: The SMART-Seq v4 Ultra Low Input RNA kit was used to prepare libraries from fractions with low cell numbers. Blood was drawn at multiple timepoints before and after primary and secondary immunization, with bulk PBMC replicates and cell subsets isolated. The cohort comprised two healthy male donors, one aged 18 to 30 and one aged 30 to 40 years. Bulk TCR alpha and beta repertoires were sequenced longitudinally to track T-cell clones before and after primary and booster YFV17D yellow fever vaccination.

Sequencing was performed on an Illumina NovaSeq 6000. Synthesis of TCR cDNA relied on 5'RACE template switching, a step that introduced a universal primer site along with unique molecular identifiers. Priming of cDNA synthesis was performed from both the TCR alpha and TCR beta constant segments. Two PCR steps were used to amplify libraries, with sample barcodes and sequencing adapters being added in the second step. Libraries were sequenced on Illumina HiSeq 2500 (2x100 bp) or NovaSeq (2x150 bp). In the original analysis: Demultiplexing of reads and collapsing into UMI consensus sequences were performed with MIGEC, and V(D)J alignment was carried out with MiXCR. Using edgeR on replicate PBMC samples, clonotypes were called vaccine-responding if FDR was below 0.01 and the log2 fold change was above 5 up to day 15. CD4 or CD8 identity was assigned to each bulk clonotype according to whether the clonotype was present at higher abundance in the sequenced CD4 repertoire or the sequenced CD8 repertoire. TCRdb reworked the public reads: Q25 trimming with fastp, MiXCR clone assembly, productive beta chains retained. Each entry is one CDR3 protein sequence, shown with its most common DNA and genes. The V and J calls come from TCRdb's annotation, not from the publication. This sample holds a few hundred thousand distinct CDR3 sequences; over 4.5% were observed only once. 2.5% to 4% of the sample belongs to the ten largest clones.

This specimen's treatment or condition label, per the study, means: live attenuated yellow fever vaccine strain. A standard Ficoll-Paque protocol was used to isolate PBMCs from peripheral blood. Dynabeads CD4 and CD8 positive selection kits were used to isolate the CD4 and CD8 T-cell fractions. RNA was extracted with TriZol from bulk PBMCs, CD4 and CD8 fractions, and dextramer-positive and dextramer-negative fractions. From the cysteine through the phenylalanine, the CDR3 covers 13 amino acids. Only the CDR3 DNA stays, 39 bases, in frame from base 1. From a lookup of the germline V gene (reference sequence), CDR1 and CDR2 are SGHKS and YYEKEE. Cut back by 0 bases and 7 bases, the V and J ends lie 8 bases apart. The paper as a whole reports these results and caveats: A small fraction of clonotypes showed up in both the CD4 and CD8 compartments, probably as a result of convergent recombination. Because abundant contaminating clonotypes from the bulk population could be contained in FACS-sorted repertoires, computational filtering was required. The study included only a couple of donors, which limits how far the findings can be generalized. Most clones expanded after primary vaccination were re-detected after the booster (almost 97% of CD4 and around 86% of CD8), suggesting broad memory maintenance. Compared with the primary T-cell response, the secondary T-cell response was faster but weaker, reaching its peak on day 5 rather than on day 15.

This clonotype was found many times. Its target antigen remains unknown. No base-level quality is on record; no much larger clone is a single base apart. This sequence uses TRBV5-5 and TRBJ1-5; the D gene is perhaps TRBD1, from 5 matching bases. The receptor's source is a man younger than 35 who received the YFV17D yellow fever vaccine. The sample was CD4+ T cells sorted from PBMCs, taken on the day of the yellow fever booster vaccination. In nucleotide form, the sequence is TGTGCCAGCAGCTTGGCCGAGGGGCAGCCCCAGCATTTT. It translates to CASSLAEGQPQHF.